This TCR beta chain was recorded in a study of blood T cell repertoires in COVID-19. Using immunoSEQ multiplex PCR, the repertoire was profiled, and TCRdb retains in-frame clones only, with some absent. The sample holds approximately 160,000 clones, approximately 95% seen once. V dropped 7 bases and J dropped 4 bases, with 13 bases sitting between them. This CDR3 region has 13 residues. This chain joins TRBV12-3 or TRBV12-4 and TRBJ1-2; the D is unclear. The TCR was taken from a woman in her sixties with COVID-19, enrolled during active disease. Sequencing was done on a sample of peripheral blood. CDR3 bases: TGTGCCAGCACCAACACGGCTAGCTATGGCTACACCTTC. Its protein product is CASTNTASYGYTF.